This entry is about one T cell receptor (beta chain). This record belongs to a study of blood T cell repertoires in COVID-19. Study in general: Samples came from the United States, Italy and Spain, spanning acute and convalescent COVID-19. Sources were T cells, B-cell-depleted T cells, or PBMCs; the material itself was cDNA or gDNA.

The CDR3 sequence is 16 residues long. Germline CDR1 and CDR2: SGHNT and YYREEE (reference sequence). The V segment lost 4 bases and the J segment 0 bases; nucleotides outside the gene matches: 6. Assay used: immunoSEQ multiplex PCR; TCRdb lists only in-frame clones, some missing. The sample has around 140,000 clones; around 81% are singletons. Material for sequencing was peripheral blood. The receptor comes from a human donor in a cohort sampled during active COVID-19. The chain employs TRBV5-4 and TRBJ1-3; 8 positions match TRBD1. Here the CDR3 reads CASSRQGSYSGNTIYF. The CDR3 DNA reads TGTGCCAGCAGCCGACAGGGGTCATACTCTGGAAACACCATATATTTT.